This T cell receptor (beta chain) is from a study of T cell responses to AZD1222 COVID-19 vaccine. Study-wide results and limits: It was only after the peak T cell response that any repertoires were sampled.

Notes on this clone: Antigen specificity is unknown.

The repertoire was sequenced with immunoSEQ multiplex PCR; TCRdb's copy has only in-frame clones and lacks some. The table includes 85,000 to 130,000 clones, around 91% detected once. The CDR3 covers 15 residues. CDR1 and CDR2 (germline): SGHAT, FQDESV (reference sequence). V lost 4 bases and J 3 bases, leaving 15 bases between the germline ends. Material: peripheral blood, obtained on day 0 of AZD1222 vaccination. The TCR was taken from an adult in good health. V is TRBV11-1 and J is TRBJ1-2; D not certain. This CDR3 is CASSSTTSTYYGYTF. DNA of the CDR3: TGTGCCAGCAGCTCCACGACATCAACTTACTATGGCTACACCTTC. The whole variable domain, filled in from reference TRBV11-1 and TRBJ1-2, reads EAEVAQSPRYKITEKSQAVAFWCDPISGHATLYWYRQILGQGPELLVQFQDESVVDDSQLPKDRFSAERLKGVDSTLKIQPAELGDSAMYLCASSSTTSTYYGYTFGSGTRLTVV.